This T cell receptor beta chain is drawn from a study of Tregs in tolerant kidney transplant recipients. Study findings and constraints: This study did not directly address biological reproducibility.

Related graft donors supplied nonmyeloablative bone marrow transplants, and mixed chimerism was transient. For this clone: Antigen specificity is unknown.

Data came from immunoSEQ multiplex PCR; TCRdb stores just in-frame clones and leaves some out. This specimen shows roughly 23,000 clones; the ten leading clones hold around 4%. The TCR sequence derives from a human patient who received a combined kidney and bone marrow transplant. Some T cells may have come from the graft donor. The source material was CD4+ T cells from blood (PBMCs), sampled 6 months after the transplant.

The DNA read from the CDR3 is TGTGCCAGCAGTCGCCAGGGTTTTGCTAGCACAGATACG. Its translation: CASSRQGFASTDT. The entire CDR3 sequence reads CASSRQGFASTDTQYF. V is TRBV6-4 and J is TRBJ2-3, with D tentatively TRBD1 (5 bases). The read ends 3 residues early relative to the CDR3; the germline J gene fills the gap. The length of the CDR3 is 16 residues. The V and J ends lost 5 bases and 0 bases respectively, with 15 bases between them. Germline CDR1 MRHNA, CDR2 SNTAGT.